Listed here are 20 T cell receptor beta chains from one sample, sequenced in a study of OX40 agonist ivuxolimab in advanced cancers. The library was generated by the immunoSEQ multiplex PCR assay. TCRdb mirrors the immuneACCESS table, restricted to in-frame sequences. Some clones are absent from its copies; in checked studies, under half trace to an unresolved V gene, and the reason for the others is unknown. In all, the sample holds 30,000 to 40,000 clones, and 70% to 85% of those were seen once. Of the sample, more than 12% falls within the top ten clones. The input for sequencing was CD4+ or CD8+ T cells sorted from blood, taken in a trial of the OX40 agonist ivuxolimab. Receptor source: an adult with an advanced solid tumor such as melanoma, head and neck, liver or kidney cancer.

The count of this clone is one. The rearrangement links TRBV7-2 to TRBJ2-1; unclear D gene. Germline assignment: CDR1 SGHTA and CDR2 FQGNSA. This CDR3 has 16 amino acids. The V gene lost 4 bases and the J gene lost 0 bases, with 13 bases spanning the gap. The CDR3 is CASSSSRIISYNEQFF. CDR3 DNA sequence: TGTGCCAGCAGCTCGTCCAGAATTATCTCCTACAATGAGCAGTTCTTC.

DNA of the CDR3: TGTGCCAGCAGCTTAACTCGCGCGACTAGCGGGAGCACAGATACGCAGTATTTT. Translating it yields CASSLTRATSGSTDTQYF. This chain links TRBV7-3 with TRBJ2-3; 10 nucleotides agree with TRBD2. The V segment lost 0 bases and the J segment 0 bases; nucleotides outside the gene matches: 6. The CDR3 has 18 amino acids. Per the germline V gene, CDR1 is SGHTA and CDR2 is FQGTGA.

J is TRBJ1-3 and V is TRBV28; D gene uncertain. The germline V gene encodes CDR1 MDHEN and CDR2 SYDVKM. V dropped 2 bases and J dropped 0 bases, with 8 bases sitting between them. The CDR3 contains 15 residues. CDR3 in amino acids: CASSLNVYSGNTIYF. CDR3 coding DNA: TGTGCCAGCAGTTTAAACGTATACTCTGGAAACACCATATATTTT.

This chain connects TRBV6-1 to TRBJ2-7; D uncertain. This CDR3 contains 13 residues. Per the germline V gene, CDR1 is MNHNS and CDR2 is SASEGT. Trimming removed 4 bases at V and 0 bases at J, with 7 bases between. The CDR3 bases are TGTGCCAGCAGTGGGACCCTCTCCTACGAGCAGTACTTC. This codes for CASSGTLSYEQYF.

J is TRBJ1-2 and V is TRBV7-2; D is uncertain. Germline loops: CDR1 SGHTA, CDR2 FQGNSA. The length of the CDR3 is 15 residues. The ends were cut back, 7 bases at V and 1 base at J, with 16 bases in the middle. The CDR3 DNA sequence: TGTGCCAGCACCTCCACTCGGGGAGGTAACTATGGCTACACCTTC. Translated: CASTSTRGGNYGYTF.

V and J are TRBV9 and TRBJ1-4; 8 bases line up with TRBD1. Germline CDR1 is SGDLS and CDR2 is YYNGEE. With 0 bases clipped from V and 8 bases from J, the junction kept 9 bases outside the gene matches. There are 16 residues in the CDR3. The CDR3 DNA follows: TGTGCCAGCAGCGTAGAAGAAGGACAGGGAAGGGAAAAACTGTTTTTT. This sequence encodes CASSVEEGQGREKLFF.

This chain connects TRBV5-6 to TRBJ2-7; D is unclear. The CDR3 contains 11 residues. Germline CDR1 and CDR2: SGHDT and YYEEEE. V lost 0 bases and J lost 3, with 1 base in between. CDR3 in amino acids: CASSLGYEQYF. The CDR3 DNA reads as TGTGCCAGCAGCTTGGGCTACGAGCAGTACTTC.

The V and J genes are TRBV19 and TRBJ2-2; 7 bases map to TRBD1. V dropped 8 bases and J dropped 0; count of bases not matched to a gene: 3. Germline CDR1 reads LNHDA; CDR2 reads SQIVND (reference sequence). The length of the CDR3 is 14 residues. CDR3 region: CASGDSPNTGELFF. The DNA of the CDR3 is TGTGCCAGTGGGGACAGTCCGAACACCGGGGAGCTGTTTTTT.

The genes are TRBV11-2 and TRBJ2-1, with D possibly matching TRBD1 (6 bases). This CDR3 region has 13 residues. Trimming cost V 5 bases and J 13 bases, with 18 bases left between them. CDR1 is SGHAT and CDR2 is FQNNGV in the germline V gene. The CDR3 region is CASSPITRGSQFF. In nucleotides, the CDR3 is TGTGCCAGCAGCCCAATTACGAGGGGGAGCCAGTTCTTC.

The chain links TRBV14 to TRBJ2-5; weak D call: TRBD2 (5 bases). The closer fit of TRBJ2-7 to the DNA end suggests the J call may be wrong. This CDR3 has 13 amino acids. The germline CDR1 and CDR2 sequences are SGHDN and FVKESK. The DNA for the CDR3 is TGTGCCAGCAGCCATTACGGGACCTACGAGCAGTACTTC. The encoded protein is CASSHYGTYEQYF.

The gene calls are TRBV19 and TRBJ2-7, with D perhaps matching TRBD2 (7 bases). Per the germline V gene, CDR1 is LNHDA and CDR2 is SQIVND (reference sequence). The V end was cut by 4 bases, the J end by 5 bases, with 21 bases between. The CDR3 consists of 16 residues. Written as DNA, the CDR3 is TGTGCCAGTAGTAGGCGAGGGGGGGGCAAGGAGGACGAGCAGTACTTC. Its protein product is CASSRRGGGKEDEQYF.

This clone was counted once. The V call is TRBV29-1, the J call TRBJ1-1, with D unresolved. Germline lookup yields CDR1 SQVTM and CDR2 ANQGSEA. This CDR3 is 13 amino acids long. Trimming removed 0 bases from V and 4 bases from J, with 9 bases in between. The chain's CDR3 is CSVEDLGRTEAFF. The CDR3 DNA reads TGCAGCGTTGAAGATCTTGGGCGCACTGAAGCTTTCTTT.

The chain links TRBV4-1 to TRBJ2-1; D is possibly TRBD2 (5 bases). Per germline, CDR1 MGHRA and CDR2 YSYEKL. The V and J ends lost 0 bases and 4 bases respectively, with 19 bases between them. This CDR3 contains 18 residues. CDR3 amino acids: CASSQDRLFGGIYNEQFF. The CDR3 coding sequence is TGCGCCAGCAGCCAAGACAGGTTATTTGGAGGTATATACAATGAGCAGTTCTTC.

The genes are TRBV11-2 and TRBJ1-1; D uncertain. Trimming cost V 5 bases and J 1 base, with 8 bases left between them. The CDR3 has 13 amino acids. Per the germline V gene, CDR1 is SGHAT and CDR2 is FQNNGV. CDR3 in DNA: TGTGCCAGCAGCAATCAGGAGAACACTGAAGCTTTCTTT. Translation: CASSNQENTEAFF.

The gene calls are TRBV2 and TRBJ1-5; no clear D gene. The CDR3 has 12 amino acids. Germline V gives CDR1 SNHLY, CDR2 FYNNEI. Trimming removed 6 bases from V and 1 base from J, with 4 bases in between. The CDR3 nucleotides read TGTGCCAGCAGGGTCAGCAATCAGCCCCAGCATTTT. As protein: CASRVSNQPQHF. The full variable domain, completed using reference TRBV2 and TRBJ1-5, is EPEVTQTPSHQVTQMGQEVILRCVPISNHLYFYWYRQILGQKVEFLVSFYNNEISEKSEIFDDQFSVERPDGSNFTLKIRSTKLEDSAMYFCASRVSNQPQHFGDGTRLSIL.

The gene calls are TRBV18 and TRBJ2-1, with unresolved D. Trimming shortened V by 3 bases and J by 7 bases, and 22 bases separated the two germline ends. Per germline, CDR1 KGHSH and CDR2 LQKENI. This CDR3 spans 17 amino acids. The CDR3 bases are TGTGCCAGCTCACCCGGTCTACGGACCCGGCCAGAAAATGAGCAGTTCTTC. Protein sequence: CASSPGLRTRPENEQFF.

The chain is built from TRBV19 and TRBJ2-5; D might be TRBD1 (5 bases). The germline V gene has CDR1 LNHDA and CDR2 SQIVND (reference sequence). The CDR3 has 15 amino acids. V was trimmed by 7 bases and J by 3 bases, leaving 18 bases between them. The CDR3 protein is CASNSPYQGEETQYF. DNA of the CDR3: TGTGCCAGTAACTCTCCTTACCAGGGTGAAGAGACCCAGTACTTC.

This clone was counted a single time. This CDR3 reads CASSSGSGRVYNEQFF. The CDR3 nucleotides are TGTGCCAGCAGCTCCGGGAGCGGGAGGGTTTACAATGAGCAGTTCTTC. This chain connects TRBV28 to TRBJ2-1; 10 bases map to TRBD2. The CDR3 loop spans 16 amino acids. Germline V gene lookup returns CDR1 MDHEN and CDR2 SYDVKM. J gave up 4 bases and V 6 bases, and 9 bases lay outside the gene matches.

Here the CDR3 reads CASTEDSNYGYTF. CDR3 coding DNA: TGCGCCAGCACCGAAGATTCTAACTATGGCTACACCTTC. V and J are TRBV5-1 and TRBJ1-2; D gene uncertain. Germline V CDR1 and CDR2: SGHRS, YFSETQ. V shed 6 bases and J shed 0 bases, with 9 bases lying between them. CDR3 length: 13 amino acids. The full variable domain, completed using reference TRBV5-1 and TRBJ1-2, is KAGVTQTPRYLIKTRGQQVTLSCSPISGHRSVSWYQQTPGQGLQFLFEYFSETQRNKGNFPGRFSGRQFSNSRSEMNVSTLELGDSALYLCASTEDSNYGYTFGSGTRLTVV.

The gene calls are TRBV11-2 and TRBJ1-5, with 7 bases fitting TRBD1. Germline V lookup: CDR1 SGHAT, CDR2 FQNNGV. The CDR3 contains 15 residues. V shed 3 bases and J 4 bases; nucleotides not matched to a gene: 6. CDR3 nucleotides: TGTGCCAGCAGCTTGGGGGGGACAGATAATCAGCCCCAGCATTTT. Protein: CASSLGGTDNQPQHF.